These 28 T cell receptor beta chains were all obtained from the same sample, sequenced in a study of tumor and adjacent non-tumor tissue in lung cancer. RNA was extracted from bulk tissue without any cell sorting. TCRbeta libraries were built with three rounds of nested PCR, modified from ARM-PCR. Each CDR3 protein gets one entry after TCRdb re-called the multiplex PCR reads with MiXCR. The sample yields fewer than 120,000 distinct CDR3 sequences, 84% seen once. Sequences were obtained from lung tumor tissue. These receptor sequences come from a man between 65 and 79 years old with non-small cell lung cancer.

As for this clonotype: One junction end disagrees with the germline gene, perhaps due to a read error. This rearrangement joins TRBV6-5 to TRBJ1-4; D gene ambiguous. This CDR3 contains 15 residues. Germline V gives CDR1 MNHEY, CDR2 SVGAGI. This chain's CDR3 is CASSFPPATNEKPFF. In nucleotides, the CDR3 is TGTGCCAGCAGTTTCCCCCCAGCAACTAATGAAAAACCGTTTTTT.

Worth noting for this clonotype: One end of the junction varies from germline; a read error may be responsible. The chain combines TRBV6-2 or TRBV6-3 with TRBJ2-2; tentatively, D is TRBD1 (5 bases). CDR3 length: 16 amino acids. Germline loops: CDR1 MNHEY, CDR2 SVGEGT. The CDR3 sequence is CASSYISRANTEELLF. CDR3 DNA: TGTGCCAGCAGTTACATCAGCAGGGCCAACACCGAGGAGCTGTTGTTT.

As to this clonotype: This is likely a read error, given that the CDR3 carries no conserved phenylalanine or tryptophan at its end. This rearrangement joins TRBV12-3 or TRBV12-4 to TRBJ2-7; 9 bases agree with TRBD1. V trimming: 3 bases; J trimming: 5 bases; junction bases outside the gene matches: 11. This CDR3 has 16 amino acids. For the CDR3, the DNA is TGTGCCAGCAGTTTGACGTTAGGGACAGGGTCCCACGAGCAGTACTTA. Its protein is CASSLTLGTGSHEQYL.

The chain joins TRBV10-2 to TRBJ1-4; D may be TRBD1 (5 bases). Trimming shortened V by 5 bases and J by 5 bases, and 12 bases separated the two germline ends. Germline CDR1 and CDR2: WSHSY and SAAADI. The CDR3 length is 14 residues. The CDR3 coding sequence is TGCGCCAGCAGTACTGAGACAGTAAATGAAAAACTGTTTTTT. It encodes CASSTETVNEKLFF.

Worth noting for this clonotype: Relative to the germline gene, one junction end is altered; a read error may explain this. The chain couples TRBV29-1 to TRBJ1-3; D is uncertain. The V gene's germline CDR1 is SQVTM and CDR2 ANQGSEA. This CDR3 region has 14 residues. CDR3 loop: CIVELLRTGNTIYF. The CDR3 nucleotides are TGCATCGTTGAATTGCTTCGCACTGGAAACACCATATATTTT.

This clonotype was counted between two and nine times. The junction shows a germline mismatch at one end, possibly a read error. The chain is built from TRBV7-9 and TRBJ1-2, with D unresolved. The length of the CDR3 is 15 residues. CDR1 is SEHNR, CDR2 FQNEAQ, per germline (reference sequence). The chain's CDR3 is CASSLDAPSPYGYAF. The CDR3 DNA reads TGTGCCAGCAGTTTAGATGCGCCTTCACCCTATGGTTACGCCTTC.

A word on this clonotype: This may stem from a read error, because a much larger clone lies one nucleotide away. This chain connects TRBV5-1 to TRBJ2-3, with D perhaps being TRBD1 or TRBD2 (5 bases each). Per the germline V gene, CDR1 is SGHRS and CDR2 is YFSETQ. The CDR3 spans 14 residues. V was cut by 8 bases and J by 4 bases, with 17 bases left in between. For the CDR3, the DNA is TGCGCCAGGAGCCTGGGGACGGCCCCAGATACGCAGTATTTT. This encodes CARSLGTAPDTQYF.

About this clonotype itself: One end of the junction does not line up with germline, which may come from a read error. The chain combines TRBV6-5 with TRBJ1-2; D gene uncertain. Germline V lookup: CDR1 MNHEY, CDR2 SVGAGI. CDR3 size: 16 residues. CDR3 sequence reads: CASSYVQLALFYGYTF. The DNA of the CDR3 is TGTGCCAGCAGTTATGTTCAGCTGGCTCTTTTCTATGGCTATACCTTC.

This rearrangement joins TRBV6-6 to TRBJ2-7; D possibly corresponds to TRBD2 (5 bases). V was shortened by 0 bases and J by 4 bases, with 16 bases between the two germline ends. Germline V gives CDR1 MNHNY, CDR2 SVGAGI (reference sequence). The CDR3 extends over 16 amino acids. The CDR3 region has the DNA TGTGCCAGCAGTTACTCGGTGGGAGAGCCCTCATACGAGCAGTACTTC. Translated: CASSYSVGEPSYEQYF.

In regard to this clonotype: A read error may explain this, as a much larger clone is one base away. The rearrangement uses TRBV5-1 and TRBJ2-3; 7 nucleotides agree with TRBD1. There are 14 residues in the CDR3. Germline trimming cut 4 bases from V and 7 bases from J; bases unmatched to any gene: 9. Germline loops: CDR1 SGHRS, CDR2 YFSETQ. This chain's CDR3 is CASSTGTEGYTQYF. CDR3 sequence (DNA): TGCGCCAGCAGCACCGGGACAGAGGGATATACGCAGTATTTT.

As concerns this clonotype: An end of the junction differs from the germline gene, which may be a read error. This chain uses TRBV28 with TRBJ2-5; D remains unclear. The CDR3 totals 16 residues. Germline-derived CDR1 and CDR2 are MDHEN and SYDVKM. DNA for the CDR3: TGTGCCAGCAGTTTTAATGTCTACCGTGCCGCAGAGACCCTGCACTTC. It is translated as CASSFNVYRAAETLHF. The full variable domain, its missing parts supplied by reference TRBV28 and TRBJ2-5, is DVKVTQSSRYLVKRTGEKVFLECVQDMDHENMFWYRQDPGLGLRLIYFSYDVKMKEKGDIPEGYSVSREKKERFSLILESASTNQTSMYLCASSFNVYRAAETLHFGPGTRLLVL.

Ten or more counts support this clonotype. The genes are TRBV6-2 or TRBV6-3 and TRBJ2-1; 7 bases are shared with TRBD1. From germline, CDR1 is MNHEY and CDR2 SVGEGT. The CDR3 contains 16 residues. The trim removed 2 bases at V and 4 bases at J, leaving 8 bases unmatched. The DNA of the CDR3 is TGTGCCAGCAGTTACCAAATCGGACAGGAATACAATGAGCAGTTCTTC. This encodes CASSYQIGQEYNEQFF.

As concerns this clonotype: A read error may produce the germline difference seen at one junction end. This chain joins TRBV6-2 or TRBV6-3 and TRBJ2-5; 11 bases match TRBD2. The CDR3 runs to 14 residues. In germline, CDR1 is MNHEY, CDR2 SVGEGT. DNA of the CDR3: TGTGCCACCGAGGGACTAGCGGTGTCAGAGACACAGTACTTC. This gives the protein CATEGLAVSETQYF.

About this clonotype: It is likely a read error, because the conserved phenylalanine at the end of the CDR3 is missing. The rearrangement uses TRBV25-1 and TRBJ1-2; D is uncertain. Trimming shortened V by 3 bases and J by 8 bases, and 19 bases separated the two germline ends. Germline values: CDR1 MGHDK, CDR2 SYGVNS. This CDR3 region has 15 residues. CDR3 bases: TGTGCCAGCAGTGAGTTGCATAATTGGCAGACCGGCTACACCTTA. Encoded protein: CASSELHNWQTGYTL.

The chain employs TRBV6-1 and TRBJ1-2; TRBD1 aligns across 7 bases. Germline loops: CDR1 MNHNS, CDR2 SASEGT. Unmatched junction bases numbered 8, after V lost 2 bases and J lost 11 bases. The CDR3 sequence is 13 residues long. CDR3 amino acids: CASSEPRGFGYTF. The DNA of the CDR3 is TGTGCCAGCAGTGAACCCAGGGGGTTTGGTTACACCTTC.

Only one count was recorded for this clonotype. The chain is built from TRBV4-2 and TRBJ2-3; D ambiguous. The CDR3 has 17 amino acids. Germline assignment: CDR1 LGHNA and CDR2 YNFKEQ. The ends were cut back, 1 base at V and 5 bases at J, with 19 bases in the middle. In DNA, the CDR3 is TGTGCCAGCAGCCAAGCCGTCTCGGACCGAGGCATAGATACGCAGTATTTT. Translating gives CASSQAVSDRGIDTQYF.

This sequence joins TRBV28 and TRBJ1-4; a weak D match, TRBD1 (6 bases). CDR3 length equals 15 residues. CDR1 and CDR2 from the germline V gene are MDHEN and SYDVKM. The CDR3 loop reads CVRRARGYSNEKLFF. CDR3 in DNA: TGTGTCAGGAGAGCAAGGGGGTATTCAAATGAAAAACTGTTTTTT.

The chain links TRBV6-5 to TRBJ1-2; possible D gene TRBD1, 6 bases. Deletions cut 0 bases from V and 7 bases from J, with 18 bases between. Germline CDR1 MNHEY, CDR2 SVGAGI. This CDR3 comprises 16 residues. Written as DNA, the CDR3 is TGTGCCAGCAGTTACTCCGGGACAAGGCAACTGAGTGGCTACACCTTC. This translates into CASSYSGTRQLSGYTF.

This clonotype was observed a single time. A junction end diverges from the germline sequence, so it may reflect a read error. This rearrangement joins TRBV5-4 to TRBJ2-5, with D possibly TRBD2 on 5 matching bases. Germline V gene data show CDR1 as SGHNT and CDR2 as YYREEE (reference sequence). The CDR3 covers 15 residues. CDR3 DNA: TGTGCCAGCAGCTGGCGGGTAGGTAACCAAGAGGCCCAGTACTTC. This translates into CASSWRVGNQEAQYF. Combining the CDR3 with reference TRBV5-4 and TRBJ2-5 gives the whole variable domain ETGVTQSPTHLIKTRGQQVTLRCSSQSGHNTVSWYQQALGQGPQFIFQYYREEENGRGNFPPRFSGLQFPNYSSELNVNALELDDSALYLCASSWRVGNQEAQYFGPGTRLLVL.

Note on this clonotype: The CDR3 does not close with the conserved phenylalanine or tryptophan, likely indicating a read error. The chain links TRBV29-1 to TRBJ1-5; D not resolved. The CDR3 runs to 14 residues. CDR1 is SQVTM and CDR2 is ANQGSEA in the germline V gene. CDR3 residues: CSVGPLVSNQPQHC. As DNA, the CDR3 is TGCAGCGTCGGCCCGCTAGTAAGCAATCAACCCCAGCATTGT.

The rearrangement links TRBV5-6 to TRBJ2-5, with a weak D call TRBD2 (6 bases). The CDR3 has 14 residues. V lost 3 bases, J lost 13 bases, and 22 bases lay in between. Germline lookup yields CDR1 SGHDT and CDR2 YYEEEE. CDR3 in amino acids: CASSWDFKGETRYF. Written as DNA, the CDR3 is TGTGCCAGCAGCTGGGACTTCAAGGGAGAGACTCGGTACTTC. Filled out from reference TRBV5-6 and TRBJ2-5, the complete variable domain reads DAGVTQSPTHLIKTRGQQVTLRCSPKSGHDTVSWYQQALGQGPQFIFQYYEEEERQRGNFPDRFSGHQFPNYSSELNVNALLLGDSALYLCASSWDFKGETRYFGPGTRLLVL.

In regard to this clonotype: The junction and the germline gene differ at one end; a read error may be behind it. The chain links TRBV5-5 to TRBJ2-2; D unclear. Germline values: CDR1 SGHKS, CDR2 YYEKEE (reference sequence). The CDR3 has 15 amino acids. This chain's CDR3 is CASSLDPQATVELFF. In DNA form, the CDR3 reads TGTGCCAGCAGCCTGGATCCACAAGCCACCGTGGAGCTGTTTTTT.

This clonotype was seen a handful of times. A single base separates this from a much larger clone, so it may be a read error. This chain joins TRBV28 and TRBJ1-5, with D maybe TRBD1 (5 bases). The CDR3 length is 13 residues. Germline loops: CDR1 MDHEN, CDR2 SYDVKM. The V end lost 7 bases, the J end lost 7 bases, and 14 bases lay between the germline ends. DNA for the CDR3: TGTGCCAGCACTGTGGCGGGGACCCAGCCCCAGCATTTT. Its protein product is CASTVAGTQPQHF. The complete variable domain, with remaining parts taken from reference TRBV28 and TRBJ1-5, reads DVKVTQSSRYLVKRTGEKVFLECVQDMDHENMFWYRQDPGLGLRLIYFSYDVKMKEKGDIPEGYSVSREKKERFSLILESASTNQTSMYLCASTVAGTQPQHFGDGTRLSIL.

The rearrangement links TRBV11-3 to TRBJ2-1, with D uncertain. V shed 7 bases and J shed 7 bases, with 14 bases lying between them. CDR1 and CDR2 (germline): SGHNT, YENEEA. The CDR3 spans 13 residues. CDR3 DNA sequence: TGTGCCAGCACCTTCGTACAGTATAATGAGCAGTTCTTC. Amino acids: CASTFVQYNEQFF.

Regarding this clonotype: Sequence at one end of the junction differs from germline and may be a read error. J is TRBJ2-1 and V is TRBV4-3; 8 nucleotides agree with TRBD2. This CDR3 region has 17 residues. The V gene's germline CDR1 is LGHNA and CDR2 YSLEER. CDR3 nucleotide sequence: TGCGCCAGCAGACAAGATCCAGCGGGAGCTGAATACAAAGAGCAGTTCTTC. It encodes CASRQDPAGAEYKEQFF.

About this clonotype: The final CDR3 position lacks the conserved phenylalanine or tryptophan, pointing to a likely read error. The chain carries TRBV6-2 or TRBV6-3 and TRBJ1-5; D perhaps matches TRBD1 (6 bases). Trimming removed 5 bases at V and 1 base at J, with 12 bases between. CDR1 and CDR2 from the germline V gene are MNHEY and SVGEGT. The CDR3 has 15 amino acids. CDR3 coding DNA: TGTGCCAGCAGTAAAGGCGGGACAAGCAATCAGCCCCAGCATGTT. This encodes CASSKGGTSNQPQHV.

The rearrangement links TRBV6-5 to TRBJ2-7; maybe TRBD2 (6 bases). This CDR3 spans 15 amino acids. Germline assignment: CDR1 MNHEY and CDR2 SVGAGI. The CDR3 DNA reads as TGTGTCGTCGGAACGAGACTAGGAGGTTCTTACGAGCAGTACTTC. Encoded protein: CVVGTRLGGSYEQYF.

A word on this clonotype: This clone may be a read error of a much larger clone one base away. The rearrangement links TRBV11-3 to TRBJ2-2; the D gene could be TRBD1 or TRBD2 (5 bases each). Germline CDR1 SGHNT, CDR2 YENEEA. The CDR3 loop spans 12 amino acids. CDR3 amino acids: CASSPGAGELYF. The CDR3 bases are TGTGCCAGCAGCCCCGGGGCCGGGGAGCTGTATTTT.